This entry is about one T cell receptor beta chain. The record originates from a study of blood T cell repertoires in COVID-19. Across the whole study: Spain, Italy and the United States supplied samples that represented acute and convalescent COVID-19. PBMCs, B-cell-depleted T cells, or T cells were the source of the cDNA or gDNA that made up the material.

As processed by the authors: Using reference gene primer amplification, nucleated cell counts were estimated. The assay was immunoSEQ multiplex PCR, and TCRdb's table has in-frame clones only and misses some. That table furnishes V, J and clone size, whereas the DNA furnished D and trimming. The data contain 190,000 or so clones, just under 80% of them singletons. Looked up from germline, CDR1 is SEHNR and CDR2 is FQNEAQ (reference sequence). Germline trimming cut 8 bases from V and 3 bases from J; bases unmatched to any gene: 6. CDR3 length: 13 residues. The chain couples TRBV7-9 to TRBJ2-7; TRBD2 matches 8 bases. The receptor comes from a woman of 80 years or more with active or convalescent COVID-19. The material sequenced was peripheral blood. CDR3 loop: CASRRGDYYEQYF. The DNA of the CDR3 is TGTGCCAGCCGGCGGGGGGATTACTACGAGCAGTACTTC. The entire variable domain, with the rest obtained from reference TRBV7-9 and TRBJ2-7, is as follows: DTGVSQNPRHKITKRGQNVTFRCDPISEHNRLYWYRQTLGQGPEFLTYFQNEAQLEKSRLLSDRFSAERPKGSFSTLEIQRTEQGDSAMYLCASRRGDYYEQYFGPGTRLTVT.